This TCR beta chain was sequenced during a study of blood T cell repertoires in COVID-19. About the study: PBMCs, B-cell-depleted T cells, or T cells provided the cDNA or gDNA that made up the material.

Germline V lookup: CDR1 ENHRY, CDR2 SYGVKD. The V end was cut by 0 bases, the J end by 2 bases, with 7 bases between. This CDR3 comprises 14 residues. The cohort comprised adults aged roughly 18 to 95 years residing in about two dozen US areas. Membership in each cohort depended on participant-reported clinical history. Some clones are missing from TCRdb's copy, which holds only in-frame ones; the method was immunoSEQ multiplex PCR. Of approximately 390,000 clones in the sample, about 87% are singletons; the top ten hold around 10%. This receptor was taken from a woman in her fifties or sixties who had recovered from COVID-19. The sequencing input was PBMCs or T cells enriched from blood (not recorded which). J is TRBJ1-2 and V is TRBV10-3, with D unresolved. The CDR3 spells CAISESAGNYGYTF. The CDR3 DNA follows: TGTGCCATCAGTGAGTCGGCGGGGAACTATGGCTACACCTTC.